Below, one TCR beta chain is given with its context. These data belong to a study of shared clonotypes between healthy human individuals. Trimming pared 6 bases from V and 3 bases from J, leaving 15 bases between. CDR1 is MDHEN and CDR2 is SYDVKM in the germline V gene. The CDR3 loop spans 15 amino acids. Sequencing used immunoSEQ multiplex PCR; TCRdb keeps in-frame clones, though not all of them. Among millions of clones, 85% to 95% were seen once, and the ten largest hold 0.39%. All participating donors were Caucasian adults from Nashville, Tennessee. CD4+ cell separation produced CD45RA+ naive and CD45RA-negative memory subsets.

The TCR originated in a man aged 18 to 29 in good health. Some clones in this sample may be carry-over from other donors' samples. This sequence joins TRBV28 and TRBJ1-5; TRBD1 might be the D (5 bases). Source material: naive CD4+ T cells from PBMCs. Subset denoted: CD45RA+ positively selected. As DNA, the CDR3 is TGTGCCAGCAGCGGCGGAACGACAGTCAATCAGCCCCAGCATTTT. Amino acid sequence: CASSGGTTVNQPQHF. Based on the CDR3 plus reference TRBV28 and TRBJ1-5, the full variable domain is DVKVTQSSRYLVKRTGEKVFLECVQDMDHENMFWYRQDPGLGLRLIYFSYDVKMKEKGDIPEGYSVSREKKERFSLILESASTNQTSMYLCASSGGTTVNQPQHFGDGTRLSIL.